This T cell receptor beta chain was obtained from a study of chemoradiotherapy in HPV16-positive cancers. About the study: A couple of HPV16-positive patients' cells yielded candidate HPV-specific clones and common motifs.

The study's findings and limits: In HPV16-positive patients, HPV-responsive T-cell expansion tracked better recurrence-free survival. Non-HPV-specific T cells did not expand in tumors during treatment, whereas candidate HPV-specific clones and E7-related motifs did.

Over chemoradiotherapy, repertoires were sampled more than once. Trimming cost V 2 bases and J 5 bases, with 9 bases left between them. Germline V gene sequence: CDR1 SSHAT, CDR2 FNYEAQ (reference sequence). The CDR3 length is 13 residues. Worth noting for this clone: The antigen remains unidentified.

Clones were sequenced by immunoSEQ multiplex PCR, and TCRdb holds only the in-frame ones, with some missing. The table lists about 1,800 clones, 85% to 90% of them singletons, with 8.5% to 10% in the top ten. The source was tumor tissue, collected from a patient who underwent chemoradiotherapy. The clonotype originates from a human donor with HPV-associated anogenital cancer. The V gene is TRBV7-7, the J gene TRBJ1-2; D unresolved. The CDR3, as DNA: TGTGCCAGCAGCTTAATTTCAGAGTATGGCTACACCTTC. It yields the protein CASSLISEYGYTF.